This T cell receptor (beta chain) is drawn from a study of blood T cell repertoires in COVID-19. Across the whole study: PBMCs, B-cell-depleted T cells, or T cells provided the cDNA or gDNA that made up the material.

The CDR3 extends over 14 amino acids. Trimming stripped 4 bases from V and 6 bases from J, with 15 bases between. Germline values: CDR1 ENHRY, CDR2 SYGVKD. This clone was found a few times. Repertoires were generated with immunoSEQ multiplex PCR, while TCRdb's copy carries only in-frame clones and drops some. In the table there are roughly 100,000 clones, roughly 86% of which are singletons. This receptor was identified in a human donor in a cohort sampled during active COVID-19. Material for sequencing was peripheral blood. The chain uses TRBV10-3 and TRBJ2-5; D is possibly TRBD1 (6 bases). CDR3 nucleotides: TGTGCCATCAGTGCCCAACAGGGCAGCAAGACCCAGTACTTC. It yields the protein CAISAQQGSKTQYF.